The 24 T cell receptor beta chains listed next were all sequenced from one sample in a study of human T cells and chemical hapten exposure. Specified time point: patch test 1, 2 weeks after DPC sensitization. The treatment was: therapeutic diphenylcyclopropenone sensitization with weekly scalp DPC. TCRdb re-analysed the RACE reads in MiXCR, keeping a single row per CDR3 protein. The sample gives about 49,000 distinct CDR3 sequences, around 9% of which show up once; just under 4.5% is in the top ten. Sequenced material: whole blood, taken in connection with sensitization to the hapten diphenylcyclopropenone (DPC). The source of these receptors is a woman in her 50s with alopecia areata. Some clones in this sample may be carry-over from other donors' samples.

This clonotype was detected ten times or more. The rearrangement links TRBV9 to TRBJ2-1; 7 bases are shared with TRBD2. This CDR3 has 14 amino acids. The V gene end was trimmed by 0 bases and the J gene end by 7 bases; junction bases not matched to a gene: 4. Looked up from germline, CDR1 is SGDLS and CDR2 is YYNGEE. This CDR3 reads CASSVAGGPNEQFF. The CDR3 nucleotides are TGTGCCAGCAGCGTAGCGGGAGGCCCAAATGAGCAGTTCTTC.

This clonotype was observed at least ten times. The V gene is TRBV20-1, the J gene TRBJ1-2; the match to TRBD1 covers 12 bases. The CDR3 spans 14 residues. Unmatched junction bases numbered 14, after V lost 5 bases and J lost 13 bases. CDR1 is DFQATT and CDR2 is SNEGSKA in the germline V gene (reference sequence). In DNA, the CDR3 is TGCAGTGCTCATCCGGGACAGGGGGCACGTTTTCCCACCTTC. This translates into CSAHPGQGARFPTF.

This clonotype was picked up a small number of times. The genes are TRBV29-1 and TRBJ1-6, with 10 bases lining up with TRBD1. This CDR3 has 13 residues. The J segment lost 11 bases and the V segment lost 7 bases, leaving 8 bases of the junction unmatched. Germline lookup yields CDR1 SQVTM and CDR2 ANQGSEA. The CDR3 here is CSARQGAEAPLHF. The CDR3, as DNA: TGCAGCGCAAGACAGGGGGCTGAAGCACCCCTCCACTTT.

V is TRBV20-1 and J is TRBJ1-6, with no clear D. CDR3 length: 15 residues. Germline assignment: CDR1 DFQATT and CDR2 SNEGSKA (reference sequence). Trimming took 2 bases from V and 4 from J, leaving 12 bases between them. The CDR3 is CSARRRGAYNSPLHF. CDR3 in DNA: TGCAGTGCTAGAAGGAGAGGAGCTTATAATTCACCCCTCCACTTT.

This clonotype was seen more than once but under ten times. The rearrangement joins TRBV28 to TRBJ1-4; D is uncertain. Germline V CDR1 and CDR2: MDHEN, SYDVKM. The V gene lost 1 base and the J gene lost 8 bases, with 2 bases spanning the gap. CDR3 length: 11 amino acids. This chain's CDR3 is CASSLSEKLFF. CDR3 bases: TGTGCCAGCAGTTTATCGGAAAAACTGTTTTTT. The whole variable domain, remainder taken from reference TRBV28 and TRBJ1-4, is DVKVTQSSRYLVKRTGEKVFLECVQDMDHENMFWYRQDPGLGLRLIYFSYDVKMKEKGDIPEGYSVSREKKERFSLILESASTNQTSMYLCASSLSEKLFFGSGTQLSVL.

This clonotype came up a few times. This chain connects TRBV3-1 to TRBJ2-5; D uncertain. Trimming stripped 6 bases from V and 1 base from J, with 6 bases between. The CDR3 is 12 amino acids. Germline V gene lookup returns CDR1 LGHDT and CDR2 YNNKEL (reference sequence). The CDR3 is CASSQAQETQYF. Here the CDR3 DNA reads TGTGCCAGCAGTCAGGCCCAAGAGACCCAGTACTTC.

In its sample, this clonotype was seen many times. This sequence joins TRBV20-1 and TRBJ2-1; 9 nucleotides match TRBD2. The CDR3 is made up of 15 amino acids. CDR1 is DFQATT, CDR2 SNEGSKA, per germline (reference sequence). V gave up 6 bases and J gave up 9 bases; unmatched junction bases: 15. The CDR3 sequence is CSATVAGVGEGEQFF. CDR3 coding DNA: TGCAGTGCGACAGTAGCGGGAGTTGGGGAGGGTGAGCAGTTCTTC.

There are a few counts of this clonotype. J is TRBJ1-1 and V is TRBV7-9; D gene unclear. Germline CDR1 reads SEHNR; CDR2 reads FQNEAQ (reference sequence). The CDR3 contains 13 residues. Deletions cut 3 bases from V and 2 bases from J, with 7 bases between. The CDR3 DNA is TGTGCCAGCAGCTTTGGGGAAAACACTGAAGCTTTCTTT. Encoded protein: CASSFGENTEAFF.

This clonotype has at least ten counts. The chain uses TRBV6-2 or TRBV6-3 and TRBJ2-5, with TRBD2 as a possible D gene (5 bases). Germline assignment: CDR1 MNHEY and CDR2 SVGEGT. CDR3 size: 13 residues. V dropped 8 bases and J dropped 3 bases, with 13 bases sitting between them. DNA for the CDR3: TGTGCCAGCGAGGGCGGGCGTGAAGAGACCCAGTACTTC. It yields the protein CASEGGREETQYF.

This clonotype was found many times. This sequence joins TRBV19 and TRBJ2-4; 8 bases line up with TRBD1. The CDR3 runs to 13 residues. Germline CDR1 reads LNHDA; CDR2 reads SQIVND (reference sequence). V gave up 4 bases and J gave up 9 bases; unmatched junction bases: 5. The CDR3 coding sequence is TGTGCCAGTAGTAAGGACAGGGATAGCATTCAGTACTTC. Protein: CASSKDRDSIQYF.

Ten or more counts support this clonotype. V and J are TRBV28 and TRBJ1-1; a weak D match, TRBD1 (6 bases). Germline V gene lookup returns CDR1 MDHEN and CDR2 SYDVKM. Trimming removed 5 bases at V and 5 bases at J, with 18 bases between. There are 15 residues in the CDR3. The CDR3 sequence is CASSPKTTGRTEAFF. For the CDR3, the DNA is TGTGCCAGCAGTCCCAAGACTACAGGGCGTACTGAAGCTTTCTTT.

There are many counts of this clonotype. The chain couples TRBV28 to TRBJ1-5; no firm D call. The germline V gene encodes CDR1 MDHEN and CDR2 SYDVKM. The length of the CDR3 is 12 residues. The V and J ends lost 2 bases and 12 bases respectively, with 11 bases between them. The CDR3 spells CASSLSQRIQHF. DNA of the CDR3: TGTGCCAGCAGTTTAAGCCAACGGATCCAGCATTTT.

This clonotype was counted at least ten times. The V gene is TRBV29-1, the J gene TRBJ1-1; a weak D match, TRBD1 (6 bases). The length of the CDR3 is 13 residues. The germline V gene has CDR1 SQVTM and CDR2 ANQGSEA. The V and J ends lost 7 bases and 4 bases respectively, with 16 bases between them. CDR3 region: CSALQGGGTEAFF. In nucleotides, the CDR3 is TGCAGCGCCCTACAGGGAGGGGGCACTGAAGCTTTCTTT.

There are many counts of this clonotype. The chain employs TRBV2 and TRBJ2-7; 10 bases agree with TRBD2. The junction had 3 bases not matched to a gene; V was cut back by 1 base and J by 0 bases. Germline values: CDR1 SNHLY, CDR2 FYNNEI. The CDR3 is made up of 16 amino acids. For the CDR3, the DNA is TGTGCCAGCAGTGAAGGGAGCGGGAGGGCCTCCTACGAGCAGTACTTC. Encoded protein: CASSEGSGRASYEQYF.

The genes are TRBV10-1 and TRBJ2-1; a weak D match, TRBD1 (6 bases). Trimming cost V 4 bases and J 6 bases, with 13 bases left between them. This CDR3 contains 14 residues. From germline, CDR1 is WNHNN and CDR2 SYGVQD (reference sequence). The CDR3 sequence is CASSVGQRRNEQFF. In DNA, the CDR3 is TGCGCCAGCAGTGTAGGACAGCGTCGCAATGAGCAGTTCTTC.

This clonotype occurred many times. CDR3 region: CSVVGQETQYF. Written as DNA, the CDR3 is TGCAGCGTTGTGGGACAAGAGACCCAGTACTTC. The chain employs TRBV29-1 and TRBJ2-5; D remains unclear. Trimming cost V 4 bases and J 2 bases, with 5 bases left between them. CDR1 and CDR2 (germline): SQVTM, ANQGSEA. The CDR3 is made up of 11 amino acids.

The genes are TRBV28 and TRBJ2-1; D perhaps matches TRBD1 (6 bases). Germline CDR1 MDHEN, CDR2 SYDVKM. Trimming took 4 bases from V and 10 from J, leaving 11 bases between them. This CDR3 has 12 residues. CDR3 amino acids: CASSWTVQEQFF. The CDR3 DNA is TGTGCCAGCAGTTGGACAGTCCAGGAGCAGTTCTTC.

This sequence joins TRBV6-1 and TRBJ2-7, with 14 bases aligning to TRBD2. V trimming: 4 bases; J trimming: 4 bases; junction bases outside the gene matches: 3. The length of the CDR3 is 15 residues. The germline gives CDR1 MNHNS, CDR2 SASEGT. The CDR3 reads CASSAGLAGVYEQYF. CDR3 bases: TGTGCCAGCAGTGCGGGACTAGCGGGAGTTTACGAGCAGTACTTC.

This clonotype was detected many times. The chain employs TRBV30 and TRBJ1-3; the D is unclear. CDR1 GTSNPN and CDR2 SVGIG come from the germline V gene (reference sequence). V lost 3 bases and J lost 4, with 13 bases in between. The length of the CDR3 is 14 residues. The CDR3 here is CAWSASFNGNTIYF. CDR3 bases: TGTGCCTGGAGCGCCAGTTTCAACGGAAACACCATATATTTT.

There are many counts of this clonotype. V usage is TRBV7-8 and J usage is TRBJ2-1, with 11 bases aligning to TRBD1. CDR1 and CDR2 (germline): SGHVS, FQNEAQ. J gave up 12 bases and V 4 bases, and 5 bases lay outside the gene matches. The CDR3 contains 13 residues. The CDR3 DNA follows: TGTGCCAGCAGCTCGTGGGACAGGGGGGCGCAGTTCTTC. The encoded protein is CASSSWDRGAQFF.

This clonotype was found many times. The chain recombines TRBV12-3 or TRBV12-4 with TRBJ2-2; D gene uncertain. This CDR3 comprises 15 residues. Deletions cut 3 bases from V and 3 bases from J, with 11 bases between. The CDR3 coding sequence is TGTGCCAGCAGTTTTCAGTTTGGGTACACCGGGGAGCTGTTTTTT. This gives the protein CASSFQFGYTGELFF.

This clonotype was counted only a few times. This rearrangement joins TRBV5-4 to TRBJ2-3; tentative D call: TRBD2 (5 bases). This CDR3 spans 14 amino acids. The germline CDR1 and CDR2 sequences are SGHNT and YYREEE (reference sequence). The V end lost 1 base, the J end lost 6 bases, and 12 bases lay between the germline ends. The CDR3 DNA sequence: TGTGCCAGCAGCTTGAACCTGGAGGTGGATACGCAGTATTTT. The encoded protein is CASSLNLEVDTQYF.

This clonotype was picked up many times. The chain has TRBV11-2 and TRBJ2-2; 13 nucleotides match TRBD2. Germline values: CDR1 SGHAT, CDR2 FQNNGV. Unmatched junction bases numbered 9, after V lost 2 bases and J lost 6 bases. CDR3 length: 18 amino acids. DNA of the CDR3: TGTGCCAGCAGCTTACGGACTAGCGGGAGCATATGGCCCGGGGAGCTGTTTTTT. It encodes CASSLRTSGSIWPGELFF.

This clonotype was observed at least ten times. The rearrangement joins TRBV28 to TRBJ1-5; tentatively, D is TRBD1 (5 bases). The V gene's germline CDR1 is MDHEN and CDR2 SYDVKM. V was pared by 4 bases and J by 0 bases, with 13 bases between. CDR3 length: 16 residues. CDR3 nucleotides: TGTGCCAGCAGTTCGCGGACACCACATAGCAATCAGCCCCAGCATTTT. Translated: CASSSRTPHSNQPQHF.